Given below is one TCR beta chain in context. The same CDR3 can be traced to other DNA sequences in this sample. The data stem from a study of blood T cell repertoires in COVID-19. Profiled with immunoSEQ multiplex PCR; TCRdb holds only in-frame clones, not every one. This repertoire shows about 370,000 clones, roughly 90% found once; its top ten account for around 3%. Germline loops: CDR1 SGHNT, CDR2 YYREEE (reference sequence). The CDR3 sequence is 12 residues long. Trimming shortened V by 5 bases and J by 3 bases, and 7 bases separated the two germline ends. The sample comprised peripheral blood. This receptor was obtained from a woman aged 25 to 39 with COVID-19, enrolled during active disease. The chain links TRBV5-4 to TRBJ2-3, with TRBD1 as a possible D gene (5 bases). The CDR3: CASSPGTDTQYF. The CDR3 coding sequence is TGTGCCAGCAGTCCAGGGACAGATACGCAGTATTTT.